This record concerns one T cell receptor beta chain sequence. This sample is drawn from a study of cytomegalovirus exposure and HLA in healthy donors. Clones were read by immunoSEQ multiplex PCR, and TCRdb kept only the in-frame ones, dropping some. The data contain roughly 150,000 clones, approximately 86% of them seen just once; the ten biggest clones take up 2% to 2.5%. Sequenced input: PBMCs. The TCR originated in a woman in her late teens or twenties in good health and CMV-seronegative.

CDR3 protein: CASSLWEAQETQYF. The CDR3 bases are TGTGCCAGCAGCCTGTGGGAGGCCCAAGAGACCCAGTACTTC. V is TRBV5-6 and J is TRBJ2-5; D is possibly TRBD2 (6 bases). CDR3 size: 14 residues. V was clipped by 4 bases and J by 1 base, with 11 bases between them. Germline CDR1 is SGHDT and CDR2 is YYEEEE.